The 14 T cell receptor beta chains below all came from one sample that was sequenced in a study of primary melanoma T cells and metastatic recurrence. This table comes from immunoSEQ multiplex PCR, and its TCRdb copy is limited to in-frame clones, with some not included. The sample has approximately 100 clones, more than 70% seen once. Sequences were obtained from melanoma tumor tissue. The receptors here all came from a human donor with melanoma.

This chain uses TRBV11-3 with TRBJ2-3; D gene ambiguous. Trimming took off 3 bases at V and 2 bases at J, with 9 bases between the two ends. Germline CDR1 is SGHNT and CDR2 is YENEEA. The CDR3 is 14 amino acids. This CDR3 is CASSLSTITDTQYF. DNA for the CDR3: TGTGCCAGCAGCTTGTCGACGATCACAGATACGCAGTATTTT.

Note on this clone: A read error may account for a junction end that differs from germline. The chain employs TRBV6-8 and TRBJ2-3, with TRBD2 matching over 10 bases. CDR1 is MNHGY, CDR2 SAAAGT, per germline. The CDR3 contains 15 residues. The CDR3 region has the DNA TGTGCCAGCAGTGACTCGACTAGCGGGCCAGATACGCAGTATTTT. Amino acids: CASSDSTSGPDTQYF.

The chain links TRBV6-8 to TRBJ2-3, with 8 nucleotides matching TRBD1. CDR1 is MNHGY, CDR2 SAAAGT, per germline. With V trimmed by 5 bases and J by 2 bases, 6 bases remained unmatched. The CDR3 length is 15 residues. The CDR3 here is CASSDDRGHTDTQYF. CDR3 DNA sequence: TGTGCCAGCAGTGACGACAGGGGACACACAGATACGCAGTATTTT.

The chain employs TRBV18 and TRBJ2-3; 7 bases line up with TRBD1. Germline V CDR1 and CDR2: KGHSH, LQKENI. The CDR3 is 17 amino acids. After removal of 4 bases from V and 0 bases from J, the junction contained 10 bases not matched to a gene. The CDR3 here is CASSRQRTGASTDTQYF. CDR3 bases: TGTGCCAGCTCACGCCAAAGGACAGGAGCTAGCACAGATACGCAGTATTTT.

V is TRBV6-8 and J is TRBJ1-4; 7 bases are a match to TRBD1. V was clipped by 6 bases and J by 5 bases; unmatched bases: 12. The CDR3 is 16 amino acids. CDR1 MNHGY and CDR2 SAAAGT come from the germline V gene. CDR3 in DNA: TGTGCCAGCAGCGCGACTCCGGGACAGCCGAATGAAAAACTGTTTTTT. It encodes CASSATPGQPNEKLFF.

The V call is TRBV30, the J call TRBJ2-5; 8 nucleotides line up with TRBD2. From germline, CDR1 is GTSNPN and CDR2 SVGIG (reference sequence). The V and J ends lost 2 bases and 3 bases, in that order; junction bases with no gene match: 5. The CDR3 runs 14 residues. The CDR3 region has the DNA TGTGCCTGGAGTCTTCATAGCGGGAAAGAGACCCAGTACTTC. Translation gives CAWSLHSGKETQYF.

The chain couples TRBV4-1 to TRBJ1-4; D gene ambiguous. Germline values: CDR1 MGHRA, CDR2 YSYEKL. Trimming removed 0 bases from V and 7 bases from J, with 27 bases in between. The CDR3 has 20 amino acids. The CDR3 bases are TGCGCCAGCAGCCAAGATGGTCTGGCCCAGGCTCTCTTTGGGATTGAAAAACTGTTTTTT. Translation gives CASSQDGLAQALFGIEKLFF.

CDR3 in DNA: TGTGCCAGCATACCCGGAGTAAGCACAGATACGCAGTATTTT. Protein: CASIPGVSTDTQYF. V is TRBV12-5 and J is TRBJ2-3; D uncertain. This CDR3 is 14 amino acids long. Per the germline V gene, CDR1 is LGHNT and CDR2 is FRNRAP.

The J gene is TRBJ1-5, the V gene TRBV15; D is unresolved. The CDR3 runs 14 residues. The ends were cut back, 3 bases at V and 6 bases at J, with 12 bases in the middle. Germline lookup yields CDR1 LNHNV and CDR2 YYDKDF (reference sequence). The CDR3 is CATSSRGSVQPQHF. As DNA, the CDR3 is TGTGCCACCAGCAGTCGGGGATCGGTTCAGCCCCAGCATTTT.

As DNA, the CDR3 is TGTGCCAGCAGCTCCAAGTTGACAGGGCCCCTCTCCTACGAGCAGTACTTC. Protein: CASSSKLTGPLSYEQYF. V gene TRBV11-3 combines with J gene TRBJ2-7; 7 bases align to TRBD1. From germline, CDR1 is SGHNT and CDR2 YENEEA. V gave up 4 bases and J gave up 0 bases; unmatched junction bases: 12. The CDR3 has 17 residues.

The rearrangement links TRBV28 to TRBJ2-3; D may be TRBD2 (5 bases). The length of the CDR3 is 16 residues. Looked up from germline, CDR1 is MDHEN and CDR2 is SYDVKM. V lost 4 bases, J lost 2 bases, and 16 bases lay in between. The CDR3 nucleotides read TGTGCCAGCAGTTCCTCCGACTACCTTTCCACAGATACGCAGTATTTT. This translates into CASSSSDYLSTDTQYF.

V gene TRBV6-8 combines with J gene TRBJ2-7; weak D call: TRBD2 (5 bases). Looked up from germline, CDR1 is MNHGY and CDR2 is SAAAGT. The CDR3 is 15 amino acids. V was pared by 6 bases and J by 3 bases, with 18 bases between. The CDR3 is CASSLRDVEDYEQYF. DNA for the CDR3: TGTGCCAGCAGCCTAAGAGACGTGGAGGACTACGAGCAGTACTTC.

This CDR3 reads CASSLGQGARRPEAFF. The CDR3 DNA is TGTGCCAGCAGCTTAGGTCAGGGGGCCCGCCGTCCTGAAGCTTTCTTT. This chain joins TRBV11-3 and TRBJ1-1, with 8 bases aligning to TRBD1. Germline CDR1 SGHNT, CDR2 YENEEA. CDR3 size: 16 residues. V was clipped by 1 base and J by 6 bases; unmatched bases: 10.

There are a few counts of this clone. The CDR3 here is CASIPAGIPTGTEAFF. The DNA of the CDR3 is TGTGCCAGCATCCCCGCCGGAATCCCGACTGGCACTGAAGCTTTCTTT. The rearrangement uses TRBV28 and TRBJ1-1; the D is unclear. The V end lost 7 bases, the J end lost 4 bases, and 22 bases lay between the germline ends. The CDR3 length is 16 residues. Per germline, CDR1 MDHEN and CDR2 SYDVKM.